This entry lists 7 T cell receptor beta chains sequenced from one sample in a study of blood T cell repertoires in COVID-19. Only in-frame clones appear in the TCRdb table, and some are missing; sequencing was by immunoSEQ multiplex PCR. The profile shows 380,000 or so clones, around 87% of them singletons. The sequenced sample consisted of PBMCs or T cells enriched from blood (not recorded which). The origin of the receptors is a man under 40 who had recovered from COVID-19.

This clone was seen only a few times. The genes are TRBV5-8 and TRBJ1-5; D uncertain. The CDR3 runs to 16 residues. The germline V gene has CDR1 SGHTS and CDR2 YDEGEE. Trimming took 0 bases from V and 2 from J, leaving 12 bases between them. The CDR3 coding sequence is TGTGCCAGCAGCTTGGCCGAGGCTCGGGGCAATCAGCCCCAGCATTTT. Its translation: CASSLAEARGNQPQHF.

This clone was observed a handful of times. The V and J genes are TRBV7-2 and TRBJ1-2; no definite D call. The CDR3 sequence is 13 residues long. V was clipped by 1 base and J by 2 bases, with 5 bases between them. CDR1 SGHTA and CDR2 FQGNSA come from the germline V gene. CDR3 nucleotide sequence: TGTGCCAGCAGCTTAGAGAGGAACTATGGCTACACCTTC. This gives the protein CASSLERNYGYTF.

The chain carries TRBV27 and TRBJ2-2; 7 bases are shared with TRBD1. Per the germline V gene, CDR1 is MNHEY and CDR2 is SMNVEV (reference sequence). This CDR3 is built from 14 residues. J gave up 1 base and V 4 bases, and 0 bases lay outside the gene matches. As DNA, the CDR3 is TGTGCCAGCAGTTGGGACAGGAACACCGGGGAGCTGTTTTTT. It yields the protein CASSWDRNTGELFF.

The chain recombines TRBV30 with TRBJ1-3, with D maybe TRBD1 (5 bases). Trimming removed 0 bases from V and 0 bases from J, with 12 bases in between. There are 16 residues in the CDR3. CDR1 and CDR2 from the germline V gene are GTSNPN and SVGIG (reference sequence). CDR3 residues: CAWSVGRTSSGNTIYF. The CDR3 DNA reads as TGTGCCTGGAGTGTAGGCAGGACAAGCTCTGGAAACACCATATATTTT.

This clone has only a few counts. The chain carries TRBV5-8 and TRBJ1-2, with D uncertain. The germline gives CDR1 SGHTS, CDR2 YDEGEE. The CDR3 runs 12 residues. Between the trimmed V and J ends, which lost 2 bases and 13 bases, there was a span of 15 bases. CDR3 sequence reads: CASSFRRETITF. Written as DNA, the CDR3 is TGTGCCAGCAGCTTCAGACGGGAAACGATCACCTTC.

The chain is built from TRBV12-3 or TRBV12-4 and TRBJ1-4, with no clear D. The V end lost 3 bases, the J end lost 8 bases, and 10 bases lay between the germline ends. This CDR3 has 13 residues. CDR3 nucleotides: TGTGCCAGCAGTTTTTTTCTTGTAGAAAAACTGTTTTTT. Translating it yields CASSFFLVEKLFF.

This sequence joins TRBV4-1 and TRBJ1-5; 9 bases agree with TRBD1. Germline V gene lookup returns CDR1 MGHRA and CDR2 YSYEKL. With 1 base clipped from V and 5 bases from J, the junction kept 6 bases outside the gene matches. This CDR3 region has 16 residues. The CDR3 DNA reads TGCGCCAGCAGCCAAGTAACAGGGGGCGTTTATCAGCCCCAGCATTTT. This sequence encodes CASSQVTGGVYQPQHF.